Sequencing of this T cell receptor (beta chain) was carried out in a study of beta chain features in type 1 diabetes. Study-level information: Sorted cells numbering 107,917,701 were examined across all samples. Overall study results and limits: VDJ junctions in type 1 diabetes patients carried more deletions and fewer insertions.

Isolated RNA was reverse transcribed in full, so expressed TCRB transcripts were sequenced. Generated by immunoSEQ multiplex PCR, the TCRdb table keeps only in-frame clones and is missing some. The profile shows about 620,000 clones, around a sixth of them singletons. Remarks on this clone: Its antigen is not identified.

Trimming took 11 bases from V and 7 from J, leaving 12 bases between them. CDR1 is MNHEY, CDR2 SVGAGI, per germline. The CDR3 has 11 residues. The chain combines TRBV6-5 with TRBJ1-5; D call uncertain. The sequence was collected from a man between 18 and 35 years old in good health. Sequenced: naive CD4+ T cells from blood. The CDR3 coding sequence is TGTGCCGGCCCCGTCCGGCAGCCCCAGCATTTT. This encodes CAGPVRQPQHF.